The following is a T cell receptor beta chain sequence with its context. The antigen remains undetermined. This specimen belongs to a study of cytomegalovirus exposure and HLA in healthy donors. Overall study findings and caveats: Confirmation was obtained in vitro that a few CMV-associated chains are specific for CMV antigens. Most TCR sequences proved rare, with some public TCRs found in many donors. The tendency of first-cohort TCR clusters to co-occur in the 120 or so validation repertoires emerged from a later analysis.

V lost 6 bases to trimming and J lost 6 bases, with 11 bases between them. The CDR3 length is 13 residues. Germline V gene sequence: CDR1 MNHEY, CDR2 SVGAGI. The protocol was immunoSEQ multiplex PCR, while the TCRdb copy is restricted to in-frame clones and leaves out a portion. The sample carries 250,000 to 400,000 clones, roughly 87% recorded once. The TCR sequence derives from a man aged 25 to 40 in good health and CMV-seronegative. V and J are TRBV6-5 and TRBJ2-2; D not certain. Sample: PBMCs. The CDR3: CASSPLEAGELFF. The CDR3 bases are TGTGCCAGCAGCCCCCTAGAAGCCGGGGAGCTGTTTTTT.